This TCR beta chain was retrieved from a study of cytomegalovirus exposure and HLA in healthy donors listed by TCRdb under 2017. About the full investigation: An earlier analysis of several hundred of the donors reported 250 to 300 Gb of sequence data and around 110 million unique TCR beta sequences from about 179 million T cells. All discovery cohort repertoires had been generated on a single sequencing platform. In the later analysis, no new phenotypic data were used to find candidate immune exposures; instead, reliance was placed on TCR beta sequences and their occurrence across donors. On average, about 200,000 unique TCR beta nucleotide sequences were sequenced per donor among about 400 genotyped donors of the cohort, with about 19% of those sequences being non-productive. In a later analysis, previously published TCR beta repertoires from several hundred donors were re-analyzed and high-resolution HLA genotyping was added so that TCR occurrence patterns could be studied. Among the roughly 390 genotyped donors, approximately 76% belonged to the genetic ancestry cluster associated with self-reported Caucasian donors. To decide whether each TCR beta V gene segment behaved as functional or pseudogenic, an earlier analysis of fewer than 750 of the donors relied on high-throughput TCR beta sequencing. Class I and class II HLA loci were covered by the typing at four-digit resolution. Donor age, sex, ethnicity and CMV serostatus were compiled alongside the repertoire data. Four to six DR-DQ haplotypes were handled as single units for association and clustering because linkage in the cohort was strong. To predict cytomegalovirus infection status, the study brought together high-throughput TCR immunosequencing, statistical association of individual TCRs with disease status, and machine learning. Genome-wide SNP genotypes for about 65% of the roughly 700 donors were used in a later genetic analysis, which treated that subset as a discovery cohort. The T cell repertoires of some 670 subjects were profiled by immunosequencing and related to cytomegalovirus serostatus. Besides the first cohort of around 670 subjects, a separate validation cohort made up of roughly 130 different subjects was used. The study aimed to test whether signatures of past pathogen exposure could be identified by cataloging public T cell receptors. Roughly 300 gigabases of sequencing data and 78 million or so unique TCR sequences were included in an early release covering 550 to 650 HLA-typed donors. Typing coverage varied by locus: roughly 629-640 donors for A, B, C, DRB1 and DQB1; roughly 500 for DQA1; about 570 for DPA1; 450 to 480 for DPB1. General findings and caveats noted by the study authors: The earlier analysis of almost 600 of the donors excluded approximately 15 rarely observed V segments, including chromosome 9 orphons, because counts were too low. The only immune exposure information available for the cohort was CMV serostatus. According to a later analysis, parvovirus B19, influenza, CMV and Epstein-Barr virus appeared linked to several top co-occurrence clusters. An earlier analysis of 587 of the donors showed that most TCR beta V segments appeared in productive rearrangements either about 90% or about 30% of the time, which broadly matched IMGT annotations. The authors suggested that the approach could potentially be extended to other disease states and immunological phenotypes. In a later genetic analysis, fewer N-insertions in productive TCRs were reported among donors in an Asian-associated ancestry cluster than the roughly 710-donor mean. An association between a missense DCLRE1C variant and V-gene and J-gene trimming of TCR beta chains was found in a later genetic analysis and replicated in an independent cohort. A total of 150 to 200 TCR beta chains were listed by the study as associated with cytomegalovirus. Assigning TCR associations to individual alleles was difficult when HLA alleles, especially DR and DQ, strongly co-occurred. This cohort had only TCR beta chains sequenced, and the lack of alpha or paired-chain data limited which features could be detected. Most CMV-associated TCR beta chains appeared to be HLA-restricted in a later analysis, and the HLA associations seemed to be driven largely by CMV exposure. In a later analysis, HLA-associated TCR beta chains showed more clonal expansion and lower generation probabilities than non-associated chains that were equally common. While some public TCRs were present in many individuals, most TCR sequences turned up only very rarely across donors. A further reported finding was that TCR beta sequences accurately predicted the HLA-A and HLA-B alleles for most subjects in the first cohort. A later analysis found that TCR association rates varied across HLA loci, with DRB1 alleles showing the most associated TCRs and HLA-C alleles the fewest. Specific HLA alleles were associated with 15,000 to 20,000 TCR beta sequences at a false discovery rate of 0.05 in a later analysis. A few of the identified cytomegalovirus-associated TCR beta chains were confirmed in vitro to be specific for cytomegalovirus antigens. Roughly uniform sequencing depth across donors was assumed in presence/absence analyses, although this assumption may not hold. A group of highly shared sequence variants was considered likely to be a technical artifact of the sequencing pipeline. The classifier was reported to diagnose cytomegalovirus status with high specificity and sensitivity in both the original and validation cohorts. Because some donors lacked HLA typing at each locus, the association tests relied only on the typed subset. Because the 87-base-pair reads could not distinguish some IMGT-functional V segments, including TRBV6-2 and TRBV6-3, those segments were excluded. Linkage disequilibrium might explain the correlated functional status among segregating V segments, but an unknown experimental factor could not be ruled out.

From a lookup of the germline V gene, CDR1 and CDR2 are SGHRS and YFSETQ. Its CDR3 holds 14 amino acids, cysteine through phenylalanine. CDR3 DNA only is kept here, 42 bases in frame from base 1. V is cut by 0 bases and J by 1 base, and the space between the germline ends is 7 bases. The library was generated by the immunoSEQ multiplex PCR assay. For the multiplex PCR, a mixture combining 60 forward primers for TCR Vbeta segments and 13 reverse primers for TCR Jbeta segments was used. The CDR3 region of rearranged TCR beta genes was amplified from genomic DNA by a multiplex PCR assay. Amplified TCR beta libraries were sequenced as 87-base-pair reads on the Illumina HiSeq System. On the authors' methods: Across the 670 or so repertoires, a later analysis counted 60 million to 90 million unique TCR beta chains, 8.5 million to 12 million of which were shared by at least two donors. Raw reads were error-corrected and collapsed into unique sequences with a nearest-neighbor algorithm that merged closely related sequences to remove PCR and sequencing errors. To assign V, D and J gene segments, CDR3 sequences were aligned to IMGT reference sequences. For a sequence to be retained, a match of at least six nucleotides to both a V gene segment and a J gene segment was required. Rearrangements were classified as productive when the CDR3 lacked stop codons and remained in frame with V and J, and all other rearrangements were classified as non-productive. CDR3 was defined by IMGT convention, running from the second conserved V-encoded cysteine to the conserved J-encoded phenylalanine. The earlier analysis of roughly 590 of the donors excluded any sequence lacking an unambiguous match to a single V gene segment. In an earlier analysis of roughly 600 of the donors, a V segment was called functional when productive rearrangements were above 56.7%, and segregating when the standard deviation between donors exceeded 5%. A statistical classification framework was built to diagnose cytomegalovirus status from the catalog of TCR beta chain sequences. V and J gene assignment, in a later analysis, came from comparing TCR nucleotide sequences with IMGT/GENE-DB human TR gene sequences. In a later analysis, CDR3 sequences and most-parsimonious VDJ recombination scenarios were assigned using the TCRdist pipeline. A later analysis defined each TCR beta chain by its CDR3 amino acid sequence plus V-gene family, and excluded reads lacking a unique V-gene family. As a way to deal with suspected cross-contamination and a sequencing artifact, a later analysis dropped approximately 570 nucleotide sequences that were highly shared and had low generation probability. In a later analysis, a clonal expansion index for each public chain was calculated from normalized within-repertoire ranks of inferred template counts. A later analysis computed generation probabilities with a VDJ recombination model fitted to out-of-frame rearrangements, and checked the results against IGoR. A later analysis scored TCR-TCR, TCR-HLA and TCR-CMV co-occurrence with hypergeometric tests, applying a repertoire-size bias correction to TCR pairs. A later analysis estimated false discovery rates by permuting HLA or CMV assignments 20 times. In a later analysis, co-occurring TCRs were grouped using DBSCAN, with TCRdist sequence similarity added in when clustering inside HLA-allele-positive subsets. Repertoires with fewer than 30,000 or more than 120,000 public chains were left out of co-occurrence clustering, as were a handful of repertoires with anomalous nucleotide sharing. TCRdb took over this immuneACCESS table, retaining in-frame rearrangements with V and J assigned. Such tables are incomplete; in checked studies, under half of the missing clones stem from an unresolved V gene, and the remainder is unexplained. The D gene and trimming were derived from the DNA, and the V and J assignments and clone size from that table. In this sample the table shows tens of thousands of clones, 63% of which occur a single time. Clones ranked in the top ten supply approximately 6% of the sample.

A note on this clone: No antigen is known for it. No clone much larger than this one lies a single base away; base qualities are absent.

The cohort consisted of 670 or so healthy bone marrow donors. Cohort members were all nominally healthy when sampled, although unrecorded immune exposures were likely present. The donor tested CMV seronegative, placing the donor among the 350 or so seronegative members of the cohort. Each donor provided a peripheral blood sample, and peripheral blood mononuclear cells were used for TCR beta sequencing. Genomic DNA was extracted from the blood cell samples with the Qiagen DNeasy Blood Extraction Kit. The V and J segments used are TRBV5-1 and TRBJ1-1; the D segment could be TRBD1, given 5 matching bases. The sequence was obtained from a woman in her twenties or thirties in good health and CMV-seronegative. Sequenced: PBMCs. The nucleotide sequence reads as follows: TGCGCCAGCAGCTTGGGTGGACAGAACACTGAAGCTTTCTTT. Its translation is CASSLGGQNTEAFF.